This T cell receptor beta chain was observed in a study of OX40 agonist ivuxolimab in advanced cancers. Study as a whole: Patient treatment consisted of intravenous ivuxolimab administration every 2 weeks at 0.01 to 10 mg/kg.

CDR3 length: 15 residues. CDR1 and CDR2 from the germline V gene are SGHNT and YYREEE (reference sequence). Germline trimming cut 6 bases from V and 3 bases from J; bases unmatched to any gene: 6. Profiled with immunoSEQ multiplex PCR; TCRdb holds only in-frame clones, not every one. The sample records 60,000 to 75,000 clones, 83% being singletons. The sequence came from an adult with an advanced solid tumor such as melanoma, head and neck, liver or kidney cancer. The chain combines TRBV5-4 with TRBJ1-4; TRBD1 aligns across 9 bases. Material: CD4+ or CD8+ T cells sorted from blood, obtained in a trial of the OX40 agonist ivuxolimab. Written as DNA, the CDR3 is TGTGCCAGCAAGGGACAGGGCGCGGCTAATGAAAAACTGTTTTTT. Translation gives CASKGQGAANEKLFF.